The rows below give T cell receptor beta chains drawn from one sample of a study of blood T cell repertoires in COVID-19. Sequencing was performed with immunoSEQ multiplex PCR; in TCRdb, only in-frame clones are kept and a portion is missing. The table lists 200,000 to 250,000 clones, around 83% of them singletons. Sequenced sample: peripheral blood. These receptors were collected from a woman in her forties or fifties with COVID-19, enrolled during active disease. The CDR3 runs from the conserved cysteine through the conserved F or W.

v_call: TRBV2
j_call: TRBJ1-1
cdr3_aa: CASSRDSRSNTEAFF

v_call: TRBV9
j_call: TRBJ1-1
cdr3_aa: CASSPSPGQGTNTEAFF

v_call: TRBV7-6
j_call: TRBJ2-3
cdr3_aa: CASSLKGRGGDTDTQYF

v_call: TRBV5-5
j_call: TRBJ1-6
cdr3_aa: CASSLGDRPNSPLHF

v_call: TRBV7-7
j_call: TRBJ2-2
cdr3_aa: CASSPLGLGGELFF

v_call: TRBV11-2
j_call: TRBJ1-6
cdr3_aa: CASRRMTGSSSPLHF

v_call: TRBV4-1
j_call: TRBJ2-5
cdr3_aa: CASSQDWPLQETQYF

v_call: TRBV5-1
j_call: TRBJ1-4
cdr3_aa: CASSLGSGKATNEKLFF

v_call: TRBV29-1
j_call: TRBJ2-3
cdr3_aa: CSVEGMYETQYF

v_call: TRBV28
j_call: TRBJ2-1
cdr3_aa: CASTPRGTQGSNEQFF

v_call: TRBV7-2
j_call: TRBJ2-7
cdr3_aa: CASSLRLAGSYEQYF